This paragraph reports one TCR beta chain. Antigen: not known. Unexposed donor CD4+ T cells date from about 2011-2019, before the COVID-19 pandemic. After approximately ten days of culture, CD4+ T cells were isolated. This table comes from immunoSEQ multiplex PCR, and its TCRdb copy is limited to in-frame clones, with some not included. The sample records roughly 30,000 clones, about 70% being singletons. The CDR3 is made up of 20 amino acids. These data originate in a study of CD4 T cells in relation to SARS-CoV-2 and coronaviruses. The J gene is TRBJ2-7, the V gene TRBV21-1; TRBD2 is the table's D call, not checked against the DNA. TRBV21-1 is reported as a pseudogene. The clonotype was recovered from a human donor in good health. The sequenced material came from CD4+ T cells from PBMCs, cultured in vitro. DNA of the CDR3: TGTGCCAGCAGCTACCCCTCCGCCAGGGCCCGGGACTCGAGCTCCTACGAGCAGTACTTC. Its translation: CASSYPSARARDSSSYEQYF.